Sequencing of this T cell receptor beta chain was carried out in a study of shared clonotypes between healthy human individuals. CDR3 size: 16 residues. Germline loops: CDR1 LGHNA, CDR2 YNFKEQ. After removal of 5 bases from V and 4 bases from J, the junction contained 9 bases not matched to a gene. Repertoires were generated with immunoSEQ multiplex PCR, while TCRdb's copy carries only in-frame clones and drops some. This sample carries millions of clones, over 85% of them seen once, and the ten largest clones take roughly 0.14%. The sequencing sample was made of naive CD4+ T cells sorted from blood. Indicated subset: CD45RA+ positively selected. V usage is TRBV4-2 and J usage is TRBJ2-3; 10 bases map to TRBD2. The receptor was derived from a man aged 18 to 29 in good health. The CDR3, as DNA: TGTGCCAGCAGCACACCAGCGGGGGGGCACCCAGATACGCAGTATTTT. This gives the protein CASSTPAGGHPDTQYF.